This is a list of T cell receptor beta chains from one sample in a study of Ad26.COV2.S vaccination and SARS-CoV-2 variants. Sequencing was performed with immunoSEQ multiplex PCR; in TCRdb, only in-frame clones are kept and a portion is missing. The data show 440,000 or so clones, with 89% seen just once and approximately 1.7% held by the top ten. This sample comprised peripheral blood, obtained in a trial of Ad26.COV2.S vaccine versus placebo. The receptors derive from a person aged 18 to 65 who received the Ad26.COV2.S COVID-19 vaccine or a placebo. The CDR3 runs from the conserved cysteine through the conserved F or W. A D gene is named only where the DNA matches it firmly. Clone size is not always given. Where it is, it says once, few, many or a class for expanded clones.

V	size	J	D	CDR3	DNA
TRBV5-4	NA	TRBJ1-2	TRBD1	CASSSRQGRYYGYTF	TGTGCCAGCAGTTCAAGACAGGGGCGGTACTATGGCTACACCTTC
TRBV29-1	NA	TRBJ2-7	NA	CSVVPGTLAGEQYF	TGCAGCGTTGTTCCGGGGACCCTGGCCGGGGAGCAGTACTTC
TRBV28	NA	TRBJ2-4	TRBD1	CASRERQGGPGNIQYF	TGTGCCAGCAGGGAAAGACAGGGGGGGCCTGGAAACATTCAGTACTTC
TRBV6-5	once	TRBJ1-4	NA	CASSYGGAKRLEKLFF	TGTGCCAGCAGTTACGGAGGGGCCAAACGACTTGAAAAACTGTTTTTT
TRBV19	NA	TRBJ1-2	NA	CASSSLNYGYTF	TGTGCCAGTAGTAGCCTGAACTATGGCTACACCTTC
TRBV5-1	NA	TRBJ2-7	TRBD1	CASSVSGQGYEQYF	TGCGCCAGCAGCGTTTCAGGACAGGGATACGAGCAGTACTTC
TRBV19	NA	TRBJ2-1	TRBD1	CASSIPGQGNNEQFF	TGTGCCAGTAGTATACCGGGACAGGGTAACAATGAGCAGTTCTTC
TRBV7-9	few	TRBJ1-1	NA	CASSPRGSGATEAFF	TGTGCCAGCAGCCCGAGGGGGTCAGGGGCCACTGAAGCTTTCTTT
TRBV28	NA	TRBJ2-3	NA	CATVLTGSIDTQYF	TGTGCCACCGTTCTTACGGGAAGCATAGATACGCAGTATTTT
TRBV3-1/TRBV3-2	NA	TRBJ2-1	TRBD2	CASSLPASGSDEQFF	TGTGCCAGCAGCCTGCCCGCTAGCGGGAGCGATGAGCAGTTCTTC
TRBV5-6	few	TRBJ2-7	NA	CASRYYEQYF	TGTGCCAGCAGGTACTACGAGCAGTACTTC
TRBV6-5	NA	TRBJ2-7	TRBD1	CASRRTGGAYEQYF	TGTGCCAGCAGAAGGACAGGGGGAGCCTACGAGCAGTACTTC
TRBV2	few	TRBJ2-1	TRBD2	CASRTSGGNEQFF	TGTGCCAGCCGGACTAGCGGCGGGAATGAGCAGTTCTTC
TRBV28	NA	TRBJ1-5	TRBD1	CASSSPQTGWRNQPQHF	TGTGCCAGCAGTTCCCCCCAGACAGGGTGGCGCAATCAGCCCCAGCATTTT
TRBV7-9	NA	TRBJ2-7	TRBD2	CASSLDIGLAYEQYF	TGTGCCAGCAGCTTAGATATAGGACTAGCGTACGAGCAGTACTTC
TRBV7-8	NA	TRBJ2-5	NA	CASSLSGTQETQYF	TGTGCCAGCAGCTTATCGGGAACGCAAGAGACCCAGTACTTC
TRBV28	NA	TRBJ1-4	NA	CASGSRATNEKLFF	TGTGCCAGCGGCTCTAGAGCTACTAATGAAAAACTGTTTTTT
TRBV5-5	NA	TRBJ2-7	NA	CASSHTTGSYEQYF	TGTGCCAGCAGCCACACGACCGGTTCCTACGAGCAGTACTTC
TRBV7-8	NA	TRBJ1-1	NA	CASSPIWGTNTEAFF	TGTGCCAGCAGCCCGATATGGGGGACGAACACTGAAGCTTTCTTT
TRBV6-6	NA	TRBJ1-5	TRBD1	CASSSSPGQNQPQHF	TGTGCCAGCAGTTCGTCTCCGGGACAGAATCAGCCCCAGCATTTT
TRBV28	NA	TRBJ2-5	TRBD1	CASSPLQGAEETQYF	TGTGCCAGCAGTCCCCTACAGGGGGCTGAAGAGACCCAGTACTTC
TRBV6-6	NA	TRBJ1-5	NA	CASSSRVNQPQHF	TGTGCCAGCAGTAGTAGGGTAAATCAGCCCCAGCATTTT
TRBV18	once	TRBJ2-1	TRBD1	CASSPAQGSPGHNEQFF	TGTGCCAGCTCACCTGCACAGGGGTCCCCGGGCCACAATGAGCAGTTCTTC
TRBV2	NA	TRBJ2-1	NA	CAGQSYNEQFF	TGTGCCGGCCAATCCTACAATGAGCAGTTCTTC
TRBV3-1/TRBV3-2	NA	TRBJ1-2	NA	CASSPGGVGEYGYTF	TGTGCCAGCAGCCCAGGAGGGGTAGGGGAGTATGGCTACACCTTC
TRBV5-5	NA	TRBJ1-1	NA	CASSPVLMNTEAFF	TGTGCCAGCAGCCCGGTGCTAATGAACACTGAAGCTTTCTTT